Described below is a single T cell receptor (beta chain) sequence and its context. What it binds is not known. This may be a read error: a much more frequent sequence differs by one nucleotide. These data originate in a study of Graves' ophthalmopathy and Graves' hyperthyroidism. Study conclusions and caveats: Detection in blood was also observed for most expanded thyroid clonotypes above 0.001 frequency. Ophthalmopathy was separated from stable hyperthyroidism by a 13-signature model with 87.88% sensitivity and around 84% specificity.

Germline V gene data show CDR1 as SGHRS and CDR2 as YFSETQ. CDR3 length: 14 residues. Uncontrolled infections, pregnancy, lactation or other autoimmune diseases led to patient exclusion. TCR beta CDR3 amplification used RNA transcripts. An initial RT-PCR round employing HTBI primers preceded a second-round multiplex PCR. TCRdb redid the calling of the multiplex PCR reads with MiXCR, one entry per CDR3 protein. The table lists about 1.1 million distinct CDR3 sequences, 35% to 40% of them singletons. This sequence originates from an adult man with Graves' hyperthyroidism. The sequenced material came from peripheral blood or thyroid tissue (not recorded which). The chain is built from TRBV5-1 and TRBJ2-5, with D unresolved. CDR3 nucleotides: TGTGCCAGCAGCATCCTCCTTGACCCGGAGACCCAGTACTTC. This sequence encodes CASSILLDPETQYF.